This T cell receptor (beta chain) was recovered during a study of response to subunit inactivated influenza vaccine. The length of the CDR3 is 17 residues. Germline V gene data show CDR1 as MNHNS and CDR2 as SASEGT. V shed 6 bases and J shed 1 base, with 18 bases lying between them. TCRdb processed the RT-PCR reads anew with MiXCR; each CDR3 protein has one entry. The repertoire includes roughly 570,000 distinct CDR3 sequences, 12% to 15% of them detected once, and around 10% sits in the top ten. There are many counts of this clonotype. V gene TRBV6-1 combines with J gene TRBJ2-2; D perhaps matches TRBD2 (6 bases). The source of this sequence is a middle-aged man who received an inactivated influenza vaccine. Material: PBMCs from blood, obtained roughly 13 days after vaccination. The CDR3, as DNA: TGTGCCAGCAGGAGACTCGGGCTAGCGAGGAACACCGGGGAGCTGTTTTTT. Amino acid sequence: CASRRLGLARNTGELFF.